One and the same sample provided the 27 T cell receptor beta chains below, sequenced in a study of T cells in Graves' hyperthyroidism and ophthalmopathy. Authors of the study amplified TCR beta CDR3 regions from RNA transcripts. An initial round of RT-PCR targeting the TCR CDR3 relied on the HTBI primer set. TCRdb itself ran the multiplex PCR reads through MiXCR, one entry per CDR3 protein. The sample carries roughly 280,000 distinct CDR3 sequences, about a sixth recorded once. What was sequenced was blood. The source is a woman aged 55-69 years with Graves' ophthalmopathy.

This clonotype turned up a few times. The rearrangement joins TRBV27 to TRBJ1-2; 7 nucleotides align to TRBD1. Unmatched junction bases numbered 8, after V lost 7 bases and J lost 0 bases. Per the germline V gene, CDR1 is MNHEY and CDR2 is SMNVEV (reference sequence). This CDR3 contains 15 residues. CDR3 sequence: CASKPRQGTNYGYTF. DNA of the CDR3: TGTGCCAGCAAACCTAGACAGGGAACTAACTATGGCTACACCTTC.

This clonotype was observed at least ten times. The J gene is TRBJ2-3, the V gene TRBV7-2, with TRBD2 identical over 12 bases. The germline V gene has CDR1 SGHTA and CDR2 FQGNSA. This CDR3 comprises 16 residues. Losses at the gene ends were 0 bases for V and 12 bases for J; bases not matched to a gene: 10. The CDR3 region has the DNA TGTGCCAGCAGCTTAGCGGGAAGGCTAGCGGGGGGGCTTCAGTATTTT. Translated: CASSLAGRLAGGLQYF.

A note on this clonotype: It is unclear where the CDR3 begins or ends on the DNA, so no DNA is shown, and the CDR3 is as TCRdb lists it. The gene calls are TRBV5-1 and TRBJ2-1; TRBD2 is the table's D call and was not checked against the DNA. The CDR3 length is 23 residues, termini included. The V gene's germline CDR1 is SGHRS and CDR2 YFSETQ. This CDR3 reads CASSFYICSASGTSGSSYNEQFF.

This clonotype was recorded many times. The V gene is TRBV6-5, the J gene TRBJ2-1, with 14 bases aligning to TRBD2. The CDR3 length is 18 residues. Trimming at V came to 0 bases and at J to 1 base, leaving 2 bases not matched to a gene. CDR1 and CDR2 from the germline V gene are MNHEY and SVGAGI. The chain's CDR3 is CASSYSTSGGVSYNEQFF. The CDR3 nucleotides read TGTGCCAGCAGTTACTCGACTAGCGGGGGGGTGTCCTACAATGAGCAGTTCTTC.

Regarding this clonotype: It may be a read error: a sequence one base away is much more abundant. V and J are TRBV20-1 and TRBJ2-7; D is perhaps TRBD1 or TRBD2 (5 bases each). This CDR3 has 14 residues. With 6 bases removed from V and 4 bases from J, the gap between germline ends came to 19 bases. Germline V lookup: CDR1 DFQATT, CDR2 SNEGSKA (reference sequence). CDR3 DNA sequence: TGCAGTGCCCTGCCCGGGGCTAGTATGTACGAGCAGTACTTC. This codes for CSALPGASMYEQYF.

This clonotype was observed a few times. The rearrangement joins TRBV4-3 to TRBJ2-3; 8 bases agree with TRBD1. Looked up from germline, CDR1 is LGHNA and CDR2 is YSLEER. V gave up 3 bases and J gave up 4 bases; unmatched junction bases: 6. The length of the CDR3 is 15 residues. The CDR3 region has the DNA TGCGCCAGCAGCCAGGAACTACAGGGGGCAGATACGCAGTATTTT. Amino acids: CASSQELQGADTQYF.

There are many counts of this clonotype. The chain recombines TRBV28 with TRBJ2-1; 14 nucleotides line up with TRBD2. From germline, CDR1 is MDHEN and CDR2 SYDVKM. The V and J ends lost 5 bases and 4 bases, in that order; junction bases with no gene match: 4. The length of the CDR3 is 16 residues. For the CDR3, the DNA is TGTGCCAGCAGTCTCCGGACTAGCGGGAGGTACAATGAGCAGTTCTTC. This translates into CASSLRTSGRYNEQFF.

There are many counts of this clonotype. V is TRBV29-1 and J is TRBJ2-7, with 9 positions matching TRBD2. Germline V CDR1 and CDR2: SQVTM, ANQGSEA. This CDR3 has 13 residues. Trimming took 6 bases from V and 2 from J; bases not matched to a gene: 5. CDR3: CSVEREATYEQYF. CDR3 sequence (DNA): TGCAGCGTGGAGCGGGAGGCAACCTACGAGCAGTACTTC.

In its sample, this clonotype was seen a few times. CDR3 in DNA: TGTGCCAGCCGGAGGACGAACACCGGGGAGCTGTTTTTT. Its translation is CASRRTNTGELFF. The V call is TRBV12-3 or TRBV12-4, the J call TRBJ2-2, with D maybe TRBD2 (5 bases). The CDR3 is 13 amino acids. V lost 8 bases and J lost 0, with 7 bases in between.

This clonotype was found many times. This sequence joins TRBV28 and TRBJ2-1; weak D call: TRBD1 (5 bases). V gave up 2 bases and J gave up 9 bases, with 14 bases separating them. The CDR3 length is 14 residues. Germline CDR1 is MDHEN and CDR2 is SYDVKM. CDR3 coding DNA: TGTGCCAGCAGTTTAGGGTGGGGCCCTAGTGAGCAGTTCTTC. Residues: CASSLGWGPSEQFF.

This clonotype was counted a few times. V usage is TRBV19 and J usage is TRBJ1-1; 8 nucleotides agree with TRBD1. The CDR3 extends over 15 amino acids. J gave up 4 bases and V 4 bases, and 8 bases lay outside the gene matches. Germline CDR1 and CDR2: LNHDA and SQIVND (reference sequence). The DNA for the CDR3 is TGTGCCAGTAGTACGGGGGGAACAGGGGGCACTGAAGCTTTCTTT. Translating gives CASSTGGTGGTEAFF.

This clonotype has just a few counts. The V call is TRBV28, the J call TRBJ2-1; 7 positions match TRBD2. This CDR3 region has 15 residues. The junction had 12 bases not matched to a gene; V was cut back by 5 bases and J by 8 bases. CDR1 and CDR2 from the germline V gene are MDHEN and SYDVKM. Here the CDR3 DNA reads TGTGCCAGCAGTGTCTCTCGTGGGGGAGGGTATGAGCAGTTCTTC. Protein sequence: CASSVSRGGGYEQFF. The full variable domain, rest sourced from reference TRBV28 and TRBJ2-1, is DVKVTQSSRYLVKRTGEKVFLECVQDMDHENMFWYRQDPGLGLRLIYFSYDVKMKEKGDIPEGYSVSREKKERFSLILESASTNQTSMYLCASSVSRGGGYEQFFGPGTRLTVL.

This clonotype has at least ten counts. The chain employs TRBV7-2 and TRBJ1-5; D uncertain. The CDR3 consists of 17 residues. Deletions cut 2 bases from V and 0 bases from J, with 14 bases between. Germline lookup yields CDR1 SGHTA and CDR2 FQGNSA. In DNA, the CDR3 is TGTGCCAGCAGCTTAAGGAGGACGGACTTTAGCAATCAGCCCCAGCATTTT. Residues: CASSLRRTDFSNQPQHF. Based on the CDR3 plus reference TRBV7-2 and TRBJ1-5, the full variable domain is GAGVSQSPSNKVTEKGKDVELRCDPISGHTALYWYRQSLGQGLEFLIYFQGNSAPDKSGLPSDRFSAERTGGSVSTLTIQRTQQEDSAVYLCASSLRRTDFSNQPQHFGDGTRLSIL.

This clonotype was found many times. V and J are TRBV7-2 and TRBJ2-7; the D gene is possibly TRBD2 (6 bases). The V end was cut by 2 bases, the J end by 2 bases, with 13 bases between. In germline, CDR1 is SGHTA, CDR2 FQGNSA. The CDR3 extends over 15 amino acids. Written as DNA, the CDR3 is TGTGCCAGCAGCTTAACCGCGGGGCTCGCCTACGAGCAGTACTTC. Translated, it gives CASSLTAGLAYEQYF.

CDR3 region: CASGGGSSNSPLHF. In DNA, the CDR3 is TGTGCCAGCGGGGGGGGATCCTCCAATTCACCCCTCCACTTT. The chain recombines TRBV6-2 or TRBV6-3 with TRBJ1-6; a weak D match, TRBD1 (5 bases). Trimming left V 8 bases short and J 7 bases short, with 15 bases between. Per the germline V gene, CDR1 is MNHEY and CDR2 is SVGEGT. The length of the CDR3 is 14 residues.

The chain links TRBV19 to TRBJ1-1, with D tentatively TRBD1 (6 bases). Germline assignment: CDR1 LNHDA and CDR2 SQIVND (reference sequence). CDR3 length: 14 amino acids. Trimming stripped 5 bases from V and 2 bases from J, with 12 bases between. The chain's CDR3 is CASSQRGSNTEAFF. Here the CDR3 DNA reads TGTGCCAGTAGTCAGAGGGGGTCCAACACTGAAGCTTTCTTT.

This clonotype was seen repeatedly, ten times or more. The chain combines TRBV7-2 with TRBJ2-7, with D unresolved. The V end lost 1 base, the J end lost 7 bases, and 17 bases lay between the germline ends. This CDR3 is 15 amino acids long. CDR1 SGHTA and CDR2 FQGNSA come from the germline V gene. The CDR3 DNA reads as TGTGCCAGCAGCTTAGGGTGGCAGTCTGGGCTAGAGCAGTACTTC. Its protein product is CASSLGWQSGLEQYF.

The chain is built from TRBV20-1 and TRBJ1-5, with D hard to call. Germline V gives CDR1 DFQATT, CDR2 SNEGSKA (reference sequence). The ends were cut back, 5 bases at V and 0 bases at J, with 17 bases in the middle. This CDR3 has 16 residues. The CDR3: CSAYKSGRNSNQPQHF. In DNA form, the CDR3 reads TGCAGTGCTTATAAGAGCGGGCGAAATAGCAATCAGCCCCAGCATTTT.

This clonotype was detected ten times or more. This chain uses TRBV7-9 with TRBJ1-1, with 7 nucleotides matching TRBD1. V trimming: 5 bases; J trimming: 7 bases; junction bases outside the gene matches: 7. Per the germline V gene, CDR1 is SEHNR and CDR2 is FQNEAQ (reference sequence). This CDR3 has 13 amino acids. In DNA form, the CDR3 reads TGTGCCAGCAGCACAATGAGGGACAGTGAAGCTTTCTTT. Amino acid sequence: CASSTMRDSEAFF.

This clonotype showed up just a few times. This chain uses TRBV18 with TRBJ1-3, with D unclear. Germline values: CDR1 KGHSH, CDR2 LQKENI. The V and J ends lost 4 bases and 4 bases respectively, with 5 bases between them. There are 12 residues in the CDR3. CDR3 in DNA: TGTGCCAGCTCACTTCCCGGAAACACCATATATTTT. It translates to CASSLPGNTIYF.

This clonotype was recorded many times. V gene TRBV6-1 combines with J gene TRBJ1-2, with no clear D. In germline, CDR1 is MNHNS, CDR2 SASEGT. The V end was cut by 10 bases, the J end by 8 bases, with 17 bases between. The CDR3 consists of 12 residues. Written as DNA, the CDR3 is TGTGCCATTTACAGTCTTGACGGCGGCTACACCTTC. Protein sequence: CAIYSLDGGYTF.

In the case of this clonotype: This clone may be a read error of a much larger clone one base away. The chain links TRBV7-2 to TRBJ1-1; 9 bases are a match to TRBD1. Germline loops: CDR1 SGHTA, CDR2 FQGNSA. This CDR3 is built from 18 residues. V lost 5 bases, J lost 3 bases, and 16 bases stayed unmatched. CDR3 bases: TGTGCCAGCAGCCCCCCCGGGACAGGGTGGGAGGTAGACACTGAAGCTTTCTTT. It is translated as CASSPPGTGWEVDTEAFF.

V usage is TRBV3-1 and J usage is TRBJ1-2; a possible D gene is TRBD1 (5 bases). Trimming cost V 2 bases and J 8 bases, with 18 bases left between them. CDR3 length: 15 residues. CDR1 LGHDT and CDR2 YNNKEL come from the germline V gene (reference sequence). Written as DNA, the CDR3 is TGTGCCAGCAGCCAAATTGTGGGGCCCGGGGGGGGCTACACCTTC. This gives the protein CASSQIVGPGGGYTF.

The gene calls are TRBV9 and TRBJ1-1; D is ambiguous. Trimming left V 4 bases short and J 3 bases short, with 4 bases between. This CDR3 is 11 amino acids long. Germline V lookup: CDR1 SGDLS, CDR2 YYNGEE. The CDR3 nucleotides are TGTGCCAGCAGCACGGACACTGAAGCTTTCTTT. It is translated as CASSTDTEAFF. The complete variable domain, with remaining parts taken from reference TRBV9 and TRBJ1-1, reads DSGVTQTPKHLITATGQRVTLRCSPRSGDLSVYWYQQSLDQGLQFLIQYYNGEERAKGNILERFSAQQFPDLHSELNLSSLELGDSALYFCASSTDTEAFFGQGTRLTVV.

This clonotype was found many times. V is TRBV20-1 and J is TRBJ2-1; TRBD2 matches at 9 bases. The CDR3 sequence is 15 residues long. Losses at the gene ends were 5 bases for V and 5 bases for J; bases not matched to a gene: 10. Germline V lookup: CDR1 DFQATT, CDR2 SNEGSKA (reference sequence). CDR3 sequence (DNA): TGCAGTGCTCCACCGCTAGCGGGGAGCCACAATGAGCAGTTCTTC. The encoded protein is CSAPPLAGSHNEQFF.

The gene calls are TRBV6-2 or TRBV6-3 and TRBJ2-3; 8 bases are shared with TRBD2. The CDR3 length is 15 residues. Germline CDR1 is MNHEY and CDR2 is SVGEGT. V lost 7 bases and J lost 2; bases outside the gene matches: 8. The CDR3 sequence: CASTPTSGDTDTQYF. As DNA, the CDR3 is TGTGCCAGCACCCCCACTAGCGGAGACACAGATACGCAGTATTTT.

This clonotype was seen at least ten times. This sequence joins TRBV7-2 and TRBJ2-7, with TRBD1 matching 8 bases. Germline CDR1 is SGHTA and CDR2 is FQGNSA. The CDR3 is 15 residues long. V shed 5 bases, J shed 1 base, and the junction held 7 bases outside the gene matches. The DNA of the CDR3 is TGTGCCAGCAGCGCCAGGGGGCAGGGGTCCTACGAGCAGTACTTC. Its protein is CASSARGQGSYEQYF.